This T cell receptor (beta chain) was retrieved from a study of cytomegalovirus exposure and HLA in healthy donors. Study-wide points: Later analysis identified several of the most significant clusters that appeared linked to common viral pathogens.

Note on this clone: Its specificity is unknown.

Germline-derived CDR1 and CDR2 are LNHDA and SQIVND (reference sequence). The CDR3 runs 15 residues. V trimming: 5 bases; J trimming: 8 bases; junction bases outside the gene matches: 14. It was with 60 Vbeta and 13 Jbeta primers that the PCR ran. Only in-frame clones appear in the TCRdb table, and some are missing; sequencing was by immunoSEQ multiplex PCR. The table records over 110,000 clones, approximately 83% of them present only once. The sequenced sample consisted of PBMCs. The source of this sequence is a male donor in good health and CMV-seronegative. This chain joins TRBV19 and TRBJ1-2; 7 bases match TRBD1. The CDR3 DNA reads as TGTGCCAGTAGTCTCGAACTAACAGGGGTGCAAGGCTACACCTTC. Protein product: CASSLELTGVQGYTF. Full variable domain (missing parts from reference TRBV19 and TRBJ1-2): DGGITQSPKYLFRKEGQNVTLSCEQNLNHDAMYWYRQDPGQGLRLIYYSQIVNDFQKGDIAEGYSVSREKKESFPLTVTSAQKNPTAFYLCASSLELTGVQGYTFGSGTRLTVV.